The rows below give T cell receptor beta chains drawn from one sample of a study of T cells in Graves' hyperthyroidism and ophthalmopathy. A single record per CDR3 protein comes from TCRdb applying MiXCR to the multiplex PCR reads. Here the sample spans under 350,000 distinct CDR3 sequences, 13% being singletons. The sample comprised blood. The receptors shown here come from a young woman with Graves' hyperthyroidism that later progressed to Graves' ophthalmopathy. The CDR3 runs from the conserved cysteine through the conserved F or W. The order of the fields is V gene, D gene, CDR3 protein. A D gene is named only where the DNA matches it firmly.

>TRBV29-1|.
CSVVASYEQYF
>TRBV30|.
CAWALGTGELFF
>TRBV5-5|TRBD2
CASSFAGLPSAGGGGNEQFF
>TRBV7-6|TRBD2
CASSRATSGNTGELFF
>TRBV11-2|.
CASSRGTEFTDTQYF
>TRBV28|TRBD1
CASTPRPGTGNTEAFF
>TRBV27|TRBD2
CASSSGLAGEDEQFF
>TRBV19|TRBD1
CASKGQANQPQHF
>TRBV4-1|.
CASSQVLGGNEKLFF
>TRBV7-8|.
CASSDTRDEQYF
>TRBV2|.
CASRNRVNEQYF
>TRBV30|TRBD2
CAWSRTSHLNEQFF
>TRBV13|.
CASSLTPLGANVLTF
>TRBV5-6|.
CASSLFSGGDTGELFF
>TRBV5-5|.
CASSLGAGLLVITGELFF
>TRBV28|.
CASSRISPQGGGYTF
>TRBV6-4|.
CASSDGGAQGSPLHF
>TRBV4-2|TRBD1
CASSQDDRGSYEQYF
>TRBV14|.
CASSLALVGYNEQFF
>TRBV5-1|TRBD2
CASSTPGLAGGYEQYF
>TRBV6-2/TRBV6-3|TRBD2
CASSPGTSGFSYEQYF
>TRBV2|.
CASSEVRGEQYF
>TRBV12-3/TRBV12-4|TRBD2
CASSPSLAVNEQFF